A single TCR beta chain is shown here with its context. The germline gives CDR1 SGHTA, CDR2 FQGNSA. V was cut by 2 bases and J by 1 base, with 9 bases left in between. The CDR3 extends over 15 amino acids. The data were produced by immunoSEQ multiplex PCR, yet TCRdb's version contains in-frame clones alone and is incomplete. Of approximately 400,000 clones listed, approximately 90% were seen once; the top ten hold about 0.86%. These data belong to a study of blood T cell repertoires in COVID-19. The TCR originated in a woman in her thirties or forties who had been exposed to COVID-19. The sample consisted of PBMCs or T cells enriched from blood (not recorded which). The rearrangement uses TRBV7-2 and TRBJ2-1; D remains ambiguous. This chain's CDR3 is CASSLRVLSYNEQFF. The CDR3 coding sequence is TGTGCCAGCAGCTTACGGGTCTTATCCTACAATGAGCAGTTCTTC.